This T cell receptor (beta chain) came from a study of T-cell memory formation after mild COVID-19. Study-level findings and limits: In second-wave clones peaking day 37, SARS-CoV-2 specificity remained unconfirmed.

CDR1 is LNHDA and CDR2 is SQIVND in the germline V gene (reference sequence). The V end lost 6 bases, the J end lost 7 bases, and 10 bases lay between the germline ends. The CDR3 spans 12 residues. 5'RACE, which relied on constant-segment primers, yielded TCR alpha and TCR beta cDNA libraries carrying sample barcodes and UMIs. TCRdb itself ran the 5' RACE reads through MiXCR, one entry per CDR3 protein. There are 65,000 to 90,000 distinct CDR3 sequences in the sample; around 13% occur only once, and more than 35% lies in the top ten. This clonotype occurred a few times. Its target is unknown. The TCR originated in a man aged 18 to 29 who had mild COVID-19 (a few samples of this study predate the infection). Cell type and time point are not known. The gene calls are TRBV19 and TRBJ1-5, with a possible D match to TRBD1 (6 bases). The sample was PBMCs or a T cell subset sorted from them (not recorded which). In nucleotides, the CDR3 is TGTGCCAGTAGGACAGGCTGGCAGCCCCAGCATTTT. This encodes CASRTGWQPQHF.